A single sample is the source of the 31 T cell receptor beta chains below, sequenced in a study of blood T cells in healthy people across ages. Sample-barcoded 5' priming and a J-beta primer mix drove a second PCR of 7 to 11 cycles. Each CDR3 protein gets one entry after TCRdb re-called the 5' RACE reads with MiXCR. The table has 1.5 million to 2 million distinct CDR3 sequences, roughly 27% seen once. The specimen was blood. The receptors were gathered from a woman aged 25 to 45 in good health.

Concerning this clonotype: It may be a read error: a sequence one base away is much more abundant. J is TRBJ2-5 and V is TRBV12-3 or TRBV12-4; a weak D match, TRBD2 (7 bases). CDR3 length: 15 amino acids. CDR3 nucleotide sequence: TGTGCCAGCACCGGCGGTCGGGGGGCGGGAGAGACCCGGTACTTC. It encodes CASTGGRGAGETRYF.

This clonotype has at least ten counts. The rearrangement links TRBV28 to TRBJ1-2; no reliable D call. Trimming stripped 3 bases from V and 8 bases from J, with 13 bases between. CDR3 length: 13 residues. The germline gives CDR1 MDHEN, CDR2 SYDVKM. The CDR3 loop is CASSLARGEGYTF. DNA for the CDR3: TGTGCCAGCAGTTTGGCGCGCGGGGAAGGCTACACCTTC.

This clonotype has more than one count but fewer than ten. The chain has TRBV6-2 or TRBV6-3 and TRBJ2-7; 10 bases align to TRBD1. This CDR3 contains 15 residues. The V gene end was trimmed by 1 base and the J gene end by 3 bases; junction bases not matched to a gene: 3. The germline CDR1 and CDR2 sequences are MNHEY and SVGEGT. The CDR3 here is CASSYFRTGGYEQYF. CDR3 coding DNA: TGTGCCAGCAGTTACTTCCGGACAGGGGGCTACGAGCAGTACTTC.

This clonotype was found many times. The CDR3 protein is CASSSRQPHDAYEQYF. The CDR3, as DNA: TGTGCCAGCAGCTCACGACAGCCTCATGATGCCTACGAGCAGTACTTC. This chain uses TRBV7-6 with TRBJ2-7; TRBD1 is a possible D gene (5 bases). V lost 4 bases and J 2 bases, leaving 18 bases between the germline ends. CDR1 and CDR2 (germline): SGHVS, FNYEAQ. The length of the CDR3 is 16 residues.

In its sample, this clonotype was seen a few times. This chain joins TRBV12-3 or TRBV12-4 and TRBJ1-5, with a weak D call TRBD1 (5 bases). This CDR3 is built from 14 residues. The germline V and J ends were trimmed by 2 bases and 6 bases, with 11 bases remaining between them. Here the CDR3 DNA reads TGTGCCAGCAGTTTAATAGGGGTTAGTCAGCCCCAGCATTTT. This gives the protein CASSLIGVSQPQHF.

This clonotype was counted at least ten times. The rearrangement links TRBV12-3 or TRBV12-4 to TRBJ2-1, with 8 bases lining up with TRBD1. V shed 0 bases, J shed 8 bases, and the junction held 3 bases outside the gene matches. The CDR3 extends over 14 amino acids. In nucleotides, the CDR3 is TGTGCCAGCAGTTTAGCCAGGGGGCTTGATGAGCAGTTCTTC. It encodes CASSLARGLDEQFF.

The gene calls are TRBV4-1 and TRBJ2-3; TRBD1 matches at 12 bases. Trimming took 1 base from V and 0 from J; bases not matched to a gene: 17. CDR1 MGHRA and CDR2 YSYEKL come from the germline V gene. The CDR3 consists of 22 residues. CDR3 DNA: TGCGCCAGCAGCCAAGTGACCCTAACCGGGACAGGGGGCGCCCAAAGCACAGATACGCAGTATTTT. Its translation: CASSQVTLTGTGGAQSTDTQYF.

The rearrangement links TRBV7-9 to TRBJ1-4; 7 bases match TRBD1. The CDR3 is made up of 16 amino acids. The germline gives CDR1 SEHNR, CDR2 FQNEAQ (reference sequence). After removal of 5 bases from V and 3 bases from J, the junction contained 9 bases not matched to a gene. The CDR3 sequence: CASSPTPGQPNEKLFF. DNA of the CDR3: TGTGCCAGCAGCCCTACCCCGGGACAGCCTAATGAAAAACTGTTTTTT.

CDR3 in amino acids: CSLTGTSGVGNEQFF. CDR3 nucleotide sequence: TGCAGTCTAACCGGGACTAGCGGAGTGGGGAATGAGCAGTTCTTC. The V and J genes are TRBV20-1 and TRBJ2-1; the match to TRBD2 covers 11 bases. Germline CDR1 DFQATT, CDR2 SNEGSKA (reference sequence). The trim removed 8 bases at V and 7 bases at J, leaving 13 bases unmatched. The CDR3 extends over 15 amino acids.

A word on this clonotype: The junction departs from germline at one end; a sequencing error may be responsible. The V gene is TRBV14, the J gene TRBJ2-6; possibly TRBD1 for D (5 bases). CDR1 is SGHDN and CDR2 is FVKESK in the germline V gene. The CDR3 runs to 16 residues. The CDR3 sequence is CASSQDRGSGANVRTF. CDR3 nucleotide sequence: TGTGCCAGCAGCCAAGATAGGGGCTCTGGGGCCAACGTCCGGACTTTC.

This chain links TRBV19 with TRBJ1-5; D ambiguous. The CDR3 runs 14 residues. Germline V CDR1 and CDR2: LNHDA, SQIVND (reference sequence). The ends were cut back, 5 bases at V and 0 bases at J, with 8 bases in the middle. The DNA of the CDR3 is TGTGCCAGTAGTGATAACATTAGCAATCAGCCCCAGCATTTT. Encoded protein: CASSDNISNQPQHF.

A few counts support this clonotype. V gene TRBV5-1 combines with J gene TRBJ2-7; 7 positions agree with TRBD1. Looked up from germline, CDR1 is SGHRS and CDR2 is YFSETQ. Trimming cost V 0 bases and J 4 bases; bases outside gene matches: 7. The CDR3 has 15 residues. CDR3 DNA sequence: TGCGCCAGCAGCTTGGGTAGGGGGCTTCGGTACGAGCAGTACTTC. Translating it yields CASSLGRGLRYEQYF.

Notes on this clonotype: Since a much larger clone is just one base distant, this may be a read error. The chain employs TRBV15 and TRBJ2-4; D is undetermined. Per germline, CDR1 LNHNV and CDR2 YYDKDF (reference sequence). V lost 7 bases, J lost 9 bases, and 10 bases lay in between. CDR3 length equals 11 residues. In nucleotides, the CDR3 is TGTGCCACCATGGAACGAAGCATTCAGTACTTC. The encoded protein is CATMERSIQYF.

This clonotype was seen just once. The chain links TRBV6-1 to TRBJ1-2, with 7 bases matching TRBD1. The germline CDR1 and CDR2 sequences are MNHNS and SASEGT. Trimming took 7 bases from V and 4 from J; bases not matched to a gene: 9. This CDR3 region has 14 residues. DNA for the CDR3: TGTGCCAGCATGGGCGTCCAGGGGGTCTATGGCTACACCTTC. As protein: CASMGVQGVYGYTF.

This clonotype was detected only once. The gene calls are TRBV20-1 and TRBJ2-7, with D unclear. CDR3 size: 11 residues. The V end lost 6 bases, the J end lost 3 bases, and 9 bases lay between the germline ends. The germline V gene encodes CDR1 DFQATT and CDR2 SNEGSKA (reference sequence). This CDR3 reads CSAPFVYEQYF. CDR3 nucleotides: TGCAGTGCCCCGTTCGTCTACGAGCAGTACTTC.

Only a few counts were recorded for this clonotype. The chain joins TRBV4-1 to TRBJ2-3; 8 bases align to TRBD1. The germline CDR1 and CDR2 sequences are MGHRA and YSYEKL. This CDR3 is built from 15 residues. Trimming removed 4 bases from V and 3 bases from J; junction bases left unmatched: 6. In DNA, the CDR3 is TGCGCCAGCAGCCGACAGGGGACGACGACAGATACGCAGTATTTT. This translates into CASSRQGTTTDTQYF.

This clonotype was seen only a few times. This chain links TRBV7-9 with TRBJ2-1; D remains unclear. The V gene lost 6 bases and the J gene lost 6 bases, with 12 bases spanning the gap. Germline loops: CDR1 SEHNR, CDR2 FQNEAQ (reference sequence). The CDR3 has 13 residues. The CDR3 reads CASRWAESNEQFF. CDR3 DNA: TGTGCCAGCAGGTGGGCGGAGAGCAATGAGCAGTTCTTC.

The chain links TRBV20-1 to TRBJ2-2; TRBD2 matches at 9 bases. The CDR3 contains 15 residues. CDR1 DFQATT and CDR2 SNEGSKA come from the germline V gene (reference sequence). V trimming: 7 bases; J trimming: 5 bases; junction bases outside the gene matches: 11. The CDR3 sequence is CSVPSSGANTGELFF. As DNA, the CDR3 is TGCAGTGTCCCCTCTAGCGGGGCCAATACCGGGGAGCTGTTTTTT.

This clonotype was seen at least ten times. The chain is built from TRBV7-9 and TRBJ2-1; 7 bases line up with TRBD1. CDR1 is SEHNR and CDR2 is FQNEAQ in the germline V gene (reference sequence). The CDR3 consists of 14 residues. The trim removed 1 base at V and 8 bases at J, leaving 5 bases unmatched. CDR3 in DNA: TGTGCCAGCAGCTTAGTAGCAGGGGGAGATGAGCAGTTCTTC. It translates to CASSLVAGGDEQFF. The entire variable domain, with the rest obtained from reference TRBV7-9 and TRBJ2-1, is as follows: DTGVSQNPRHKITKRGQNVTFRCDPISEHNRLYWYRQTLGQGPEFLTYFQNEAQLEKSRLLSDRFSAERPKGSFSTLEIQRTEQGDSAMYLCASSLVAGGDEQFFGPGTRLTVL.

This chain joins TRBV9 and TRBJ2-7; D not resolved. This CDR3 is built from 14 residues. V gave up 0 bases and J gave up 7 bases, with 14 bases separating them. Germline lookup yields CDR1 SGDLS and CDR2 YYNGEE. The CDR3 here is CASSVGLDNEEQYF. In DNA form, the CDR3 reads TGTGCCAGCAGCGTAGGGCTAGATAATGAAGAGCAGTACTTC.

This clonotype was recorded a few times. The chain combines TRBV12-3 or TRBV12-4 with TRBJ2-3, with D unclear. The CDR3 extends over 14 amino acids. V was trimmed by 1 base and J by 6 bases, leaving 11 bases between them. The CDR3 region has the DNA TGTGCCAGCAGTTTAGAGGCCCCACGGGATACGCAGTATTTT. As protein: CASSLEAPRDTQYF.

This clonotype has a count of ten or more. V usage is TRBV7-9 and J usage is TRBJ1-1, with D unresolved. Trimming stripped 5 bases from V and 2 bases from J, with 12 bases between. CDR3 length: 14 residues. Germline V lookup: CDR1 SEHNR, CDR2 FQNEAQ (reference sequence). Here the CDR3 DNA reads TGTGCCAGCAGCCCAACGACATTTAACACTGAAGCTTTCTTT. Protein: CASSPTTFNTEAFF.

V usage is TRBV5-6 and J usage is TRBJ1-2, with D maybe TRBD1 (6 bases). Germline V gene data show CDR1 as SGHDT and CDR2 as YYEEEE. There are 13 residues in the CDR3. V lost 4 bases to trimming and J lost 11 bases, with 18 bases between them. CDR3 region: CASSPTRQVGYTF. In DNA form, the CDR3 reads TGTGCCAGCAGCCCAACCCGACAGGTCGGATACACCTTC.

This clonotype has at least ten counts. The chain has TRBV9 and TRBJ1-1, with a tentative D call TRBD1 (5 bases). This CDR3 is built from 13 residues. Germline V CDR1 and CDR2: SGDLS, YYNGEE. Trimming shortened V by 6 bases and J by 0 bases, and 9 bases separated the two germline ends. This CDR3 is CASTKGLNTEAFF. The CDR3 DNA sequence: TGTGCCAGCACCAAGGGGTTGAACACTGAAGCTTTCTTT. The whole variable domain, filled in from reference TRBV9 and TRBJ1-1, reads DSGVTQTPKHLITATGQRVTLRCSPRSGDLSVYWYQQSLDQGLQFLIQYYNGEERAKGNILERFSAQQFPDLHSELNLSSLELGDSALYFCASTKGLNTEAFFGQGTRLTVV.

V and J are TRBV20-1 and TRBJ1-2; the D is unclear. The CDR3 spans 16 residues. Germline V CDR1 and CDR2: DFQATT, SNEGSKA (reference sequence). Between the trimmed V and J ends, which lost 1 base and 6 bases, there was a span of 21 bases. As DNA, the CDR3 is TGCAGTGCTAGAGCAGGATCTTTATCTGGGGTTGATGGCTACACCTTC. It is translated as CSARAGSLSGVDGYTF.

This clonotype has just a few counts. The V call is TRBV27, the J call TRBJ2-7; the D gene could be TRBD1 or TRBD2 (6 bases each). Germline V lookup: CDR1 MNHEY, CDR2 SMNVEV (reference sequence). This CDR3 region has 15 residues. V lost 0 bases and J 1 base, leaving 10 bases between the germline ends. CDR3 DNA: TGTGCCAGCAGTTTATCAGGGGGGCAGTCCTACGAGCAGTACTTC. Protein product: CASSLSGGQSYEQYF.

This chain connects TRBV29-1 to TRBJ1-2, with TRBD1 matching 10 bases. The trim removed 7 bases at V and 5 bases at J, leaving 4 bases unmatched. The germline V gene has CDR1 SQVTM and CDR2 ANQGSEA. This CDR3 contains 12 residues. This CDR3 is CSARQGAYGYTF. In nucleotides, the CDR3 is TGCAGCGCGCGACAGGGGGCGTATGGCTACACCTTC.

J is TRBJ1-4 and V is TRBV6-6; D is uncertain. The CDR3 totals 13 residues. Germline CDR1 MNHNY, CDR2 SVGAGI (reference sequence). V gave up 2 bases and J gave up 8 bases, with 9 bases separating them. Written as DNA, the CDR3 is TGTGCCAGCAGTTACGGGGTTTCCGAAAAACTGTTTTTT. This translates into CASSYGVSEKLFF.

V usage is TRBV7-9 and J usage is TRBJ1-4; D gene unclear. With 1 base removed from V and 15 bases from J, the gap between germline ends came to 9 bases. CDR1 is SEHNR, CDR2 FQNEAQ, per germline (reference sequence). The CDR3 covers 11 residues. The CDR3 DNA reads TGTGCCAGCAGCTTAGGGGGTGAGATGTTTTTT. Amino acids: CASSLGGEMFF.

There are many counts of this clonotype. The chain carries TRBV11-2 and TRBJ1-4; TRBD1 matches 8 bases. J gave up 11 bases and V 2 bases, and 7 bases lay outside the gene matches. Germline V lookup: CDR1 SGHAT, CDR2 FQNNGV. This CDR3 region has 14 residues. The CDR3 DNA is TGTGCCAGCAGCTTACAGGGGGCGGGCAGGAAACTGTTTTTT. It yields the protein CASSLQGAGRKLFF.

A remark on this clonotype: A much more abundant neighbour one base away suggests this may be a read error. V gene TRBV19 combines with J gene TRBJ2-3, with 9 nucleotides matching TRBD2. The junction had 9 bases not matched to a gene; V was cut back by 6 bases and J by 5 bases. The germline CDR1 and CDR2 sequences are LNHDA and SQIVND (reference sequence). The CDR3 spans 15 residues. CDR3 bases: TGTGCCAGTAGCCCAGGACCAGCGGGGGGAGATACGCAGTATTTT. As protein: CASSPGPAGGDTQYF.